This T cell receptor (beta chain) was sequenced for a study of control samples from healthy donors and cancer patients. Assay: immunoSEQ multiplex PCR; the TCRdb copy retains only in-frame clones and omits some. Of 150,000 to 200,000 clones in the sample, around 94% are singletons; the top ten hold 1.3% to 1.5%. The CDR3 has 14 residues. V gave up 5 bases and J gave up 10 bases, with 18 bases separating them. Germline loops: CDR1 LNHNV, CDR2 YYDKDF (reference sequence). The source of this sequence is a man aged 25 to 40 in good health. The V and J genes are TRBV15 and TRBJ2-1; weak D call: TRBD1 (7 bases). Input material: blood. CDR3 sequence reads: CATSSYRGGGEQFF. In nucleotides, the CDR3 is TGTGCCACCAGCTCCTACAGGGGCGGAGGGGAGCAGTTCTTC.